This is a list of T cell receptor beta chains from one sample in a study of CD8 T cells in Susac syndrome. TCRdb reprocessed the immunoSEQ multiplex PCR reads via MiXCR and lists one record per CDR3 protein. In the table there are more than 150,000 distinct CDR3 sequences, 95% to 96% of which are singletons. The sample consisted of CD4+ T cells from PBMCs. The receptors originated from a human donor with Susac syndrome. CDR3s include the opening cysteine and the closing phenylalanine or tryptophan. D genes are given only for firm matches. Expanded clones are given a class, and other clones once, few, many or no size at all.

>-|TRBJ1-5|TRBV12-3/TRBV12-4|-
TGTGCCAGCAGTTTACAGGGCTCTAGCAATCAGCCCCAGCATTTT
CASSLQGSSNQPQHF
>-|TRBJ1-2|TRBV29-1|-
TGCAGCGTTGAAGATCAGTTGGGTGACAGTCTGGTTTATGGCTACACCTTC
CSVEDQLGDSLVYGYTF
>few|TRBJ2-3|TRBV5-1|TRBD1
TGCGCCAGCAGCCACGGACAGGGCGCAGATACGCAGTATTTT
CASSHGQGADTQYF
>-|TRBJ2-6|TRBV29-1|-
TGCAGCGTGGAGGGAATAGGGGACCTCTCTGGGGCCAACGTCCTGACTTTC
CSVEGIGDLSGANVLTF
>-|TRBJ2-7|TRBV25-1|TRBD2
TGTGCCAGCAGTGCTGGACTAGCGGGAGGCTCCTACGAGCAGTACTTC
CASSAGLAGGSYEQYF
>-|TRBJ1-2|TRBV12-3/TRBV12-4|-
TGTGCCAGCAGTTTGGGGGGGAGGAGTGGCTACACCTTC
CASSLGGRSGYTF
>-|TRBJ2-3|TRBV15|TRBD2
TGTGCCACCAGCAGAGTGGCGGGAGGATATACAGATACGCAGTATTTT
CATSRVAGGYTDTQYF
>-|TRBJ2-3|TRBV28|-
TGTGCCAGCAGTCAAGCAGGGGTCAGGATCACAGATACGCAGTATTTT
CASSQAGVRITDTQYF
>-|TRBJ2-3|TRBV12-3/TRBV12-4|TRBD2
TGTGCCAGCAGTCTCCTAGCGGGAGGTGGCACAGATACGCAGTATTTT
CASSLLAGGGTDTQYF
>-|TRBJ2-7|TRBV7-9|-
TGTGCCAGCAGCTTAGCGGGCGGCCCCCGAGAGTACTTC
CASSLAGGPREYF
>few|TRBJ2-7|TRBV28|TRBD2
TGTGCCAGCAGTACACCTAGCGGGAATACCTACGAGCAGTACTTC
CASSTPSGNTYEQYF
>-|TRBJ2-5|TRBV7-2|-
TGTGCCAGCAGCTTGATGGCTAACCAAGAGACCCAGTACTTC
CASSLMANQETQYF
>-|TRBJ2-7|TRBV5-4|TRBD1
TGTGCCAGCAGTCGACAAACGGGACAGGGGTCGGTCGAGCAGTACTTC
CASSRQTGQGSVEQYF
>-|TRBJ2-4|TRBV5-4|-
TGTGCCAGCAGCTTGGCAGGGGAAGACATTCAGTACTTC
CASSLAGEDIQYF
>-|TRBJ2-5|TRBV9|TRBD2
TGTGCCAGCAGCGCAAGCGGGGGGGCCATCGAGACCCAGTACTTC
CASSASGGAIETQYF
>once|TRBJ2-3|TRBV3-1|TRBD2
TGTGCCAGCAGCCAGCTAGCGGAGACAGATACGCAGTATTTT
CASSQLAETDTQYF
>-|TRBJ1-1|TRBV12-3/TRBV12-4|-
TGTGCCAGCAGTTACCAGAGGGTCTACACTGAAGCTTTCTTT
CASSYQRVYTEAFF
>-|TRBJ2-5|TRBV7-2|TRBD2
TGTGCCAGCAGCTGGAGACTAGCGGGGGAGACCCAGTACTTC
CASSWRLAGETQYF
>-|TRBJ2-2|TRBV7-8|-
TGTGCCAGCAGTGGGAGAAATCCCGGGGAGCTGTTTTTT
CASSGRNPGELFF
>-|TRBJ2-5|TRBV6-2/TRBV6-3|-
TGTGCCAGCAGTCCCCGCAGAGCAGATCAAGAGACCCAGTACTTC
CASSPRRADQETQYF
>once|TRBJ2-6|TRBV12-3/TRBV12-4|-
TGTGCCAGCGGGGGTTGGGGCTCTGGGGCCAACGTCCTGACTTTC
CASGGWGSGANVLTF
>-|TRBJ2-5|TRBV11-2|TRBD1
TGTGCCAGCAGCTTAATGGCAGGGGGATTCCAAGAGACCCAGTACTTC
CASSLMAGGFQETQYF
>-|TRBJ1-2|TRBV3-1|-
TGTGCCAGCAGCCCCGGGGGGGTAGTTAGTTATGGCTACACCTTC
CASSPGGVVSYGYTF
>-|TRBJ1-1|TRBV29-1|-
TGCAGCGTTGGGAGTATTGATGAAGCTTTCTTT
CSVGSIDEAFF
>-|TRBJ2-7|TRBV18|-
TGTGCCAGCTCACCGGCGGCAGGGCCCGGGGAGCAGTACTTC
CASSPAAGPGEQYF
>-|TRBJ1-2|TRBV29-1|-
TGCAGCGTTGAAGATGGGAGAGGGTATGGCTACACCTTC
CSVEDGRGYGYTF
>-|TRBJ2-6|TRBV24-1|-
TGTGCCACCAGTGCAGAGTGGGCCAACGTCCTGACTTTC
CATSAEWANVLTF
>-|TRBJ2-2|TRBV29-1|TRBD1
TGCAGTTTCTCACGACAGGGTATCGAGGAGCTGTTTTTT
CSFSRQGIEELFF
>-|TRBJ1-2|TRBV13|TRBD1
TGTGCCAGCAAACGTACAGGGGCCTATGGCTACACCTTC
CASKRTGAYGYTF
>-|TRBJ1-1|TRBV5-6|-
TGTGCCAGTACGTGGGGTATGAACACTGAAGCTTTCTTT
CASTWGMNTEAFF
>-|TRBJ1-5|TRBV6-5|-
TGTGCCACCCAGCGAGGGTACAGTCAGCCCCAGCATTTT
CATQRGYSQPQHF
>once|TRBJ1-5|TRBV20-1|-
TGCAGTGCTAGCCCGGGTGGAGGGGACAATCAGCCCCAGCATTTT
CSASPGGGDNQPQHF
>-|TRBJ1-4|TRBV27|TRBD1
TGTGCCAGCAGTTACAGGGGGCATGAAAAACTGTTTTTT
CASSYRGHEKLFF
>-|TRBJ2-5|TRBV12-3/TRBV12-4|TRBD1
TGTGCCAGCAAGTTGACAGGGTGGATAGAGACCCAGTACTTC
CASKLTGWIETQYF
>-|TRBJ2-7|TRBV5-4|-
TGTGCCAGCAGCCCTGCGAACCCCTACGAGCAGTACTTC
CASSPANPYEQYF
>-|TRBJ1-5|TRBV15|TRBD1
TGTGCCACCAGCCTACGGCAGGGGGCGCGGGGCAATCAGCCCCAGCATTTT
CATSLRQGARGNQPQHF
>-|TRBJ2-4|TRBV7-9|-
TGTGCCAGCAGCTCCGGACTCTTCATAGCCAAAAACATTCAGTACTTC
CASSSGLFIAKNIQYF
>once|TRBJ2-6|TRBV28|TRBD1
TGTGCCAGCAGTCCTAGACAGGGGTTTGCGGGCTCTGGGGCCAACGTCCTGACTTTC
CASSPRQGFAGSGANVLTF
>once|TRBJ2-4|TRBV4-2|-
TGTGCCAGCAGCCAGACACAGGGTGGGGACATTCAGTACTTC
CASSQTQGGDIQYF
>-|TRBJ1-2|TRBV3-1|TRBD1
TGTGCCAGCAGCCGATCGACGGACAGGGTCTATGGCTACACCTTC
CASSRSTDRVYGYTF
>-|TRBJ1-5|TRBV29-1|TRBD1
TGCAGCGTTGGTTGGCAGGGGGTCAATCAGCCCCAGCATTTT
CSVGWQGVNQPQHF
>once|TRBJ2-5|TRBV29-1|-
TGCAGCGTTGAGGCCCGGCCCGAGACCCAGTACTTC
CSVEARPETQYF
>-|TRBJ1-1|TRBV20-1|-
TGCAGTGCTAGAAGAGGGCCCCCCTCGCAGGAAGCTTTCTTT
CSARRGPPSQEAFF
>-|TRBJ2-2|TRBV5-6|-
TGTGCCAGCAGCTCAGGAACGGACAGCCACGCGAACACCGGGGAGCTGTTTTTT
CASSSGTDSHANTGELFF
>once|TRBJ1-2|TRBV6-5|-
TGTGCCAGCAGTTACTCGTATGGGGGGTACGGCTACACCTTC
CASSYSYGGYGYTF
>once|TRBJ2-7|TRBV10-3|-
TGTGCCATCAGTGAGTCGGAGGGAGGGCAGTACTTC
CAISESEGGQYF
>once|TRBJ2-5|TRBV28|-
TGTGCCTCTAGGGGGAAGCAGACCCAGTACTTC
CASRGKQTQYF